This entry concerns a single T cell receptor (beta chain). In the authors' workflow: For nucleated cells, counts were estimated from reference gene primer amplification. Libraries were prepared by immunoSEQ multiplex PCR; TCRdb keeps only in-frame clonotypes and omits some of them. That table is the source of V, J and clone size, and D and trimming were worked out from the DNA. The sample lists a few hundred thousand clones; around 89% were seen once. This specimen belongs to a study of blood T cell repertoires in COVID-19. The clonotype originates from a woman in her 30s who had recovered from COVID-19. The specimen was PBMCs or T cells enriched from blood (not recorded which).

This CDR3 is CASSQTGNQPQHF. The CDR3 DNA reads TGTGCCAGCAGCCAGACAGGGAATCAGCCCCAGCATTTT. The rearrangement links TRBV3-1 (or the pseudogene TRBV3-2) to TRBJ1-5, with 7 bases identical to TRBD1. V lost 3 bases to trimming and J lost 4 bases; unmatched junction nucleotides: 0. CDR3 size: 13 residues. The germline V gene encodes CDR1 LGHDT and CDR2 YNNKEL (reference sequence).